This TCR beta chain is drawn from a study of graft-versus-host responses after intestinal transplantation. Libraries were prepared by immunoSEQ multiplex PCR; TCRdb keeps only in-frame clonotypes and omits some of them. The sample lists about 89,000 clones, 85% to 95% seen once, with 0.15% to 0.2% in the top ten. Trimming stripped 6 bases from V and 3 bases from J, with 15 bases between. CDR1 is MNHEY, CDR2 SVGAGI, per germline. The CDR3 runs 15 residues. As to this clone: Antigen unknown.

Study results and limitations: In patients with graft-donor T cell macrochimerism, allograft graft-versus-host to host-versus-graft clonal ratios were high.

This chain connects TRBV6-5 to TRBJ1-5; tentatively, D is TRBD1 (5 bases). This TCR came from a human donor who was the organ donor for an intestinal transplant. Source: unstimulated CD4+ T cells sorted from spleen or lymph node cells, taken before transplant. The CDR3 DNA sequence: TGTGCCAGCAGGGGGACGGGTAGGAACAATCAGCCCCAGCATTTT. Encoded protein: CASRGTGRNNQPQHF.